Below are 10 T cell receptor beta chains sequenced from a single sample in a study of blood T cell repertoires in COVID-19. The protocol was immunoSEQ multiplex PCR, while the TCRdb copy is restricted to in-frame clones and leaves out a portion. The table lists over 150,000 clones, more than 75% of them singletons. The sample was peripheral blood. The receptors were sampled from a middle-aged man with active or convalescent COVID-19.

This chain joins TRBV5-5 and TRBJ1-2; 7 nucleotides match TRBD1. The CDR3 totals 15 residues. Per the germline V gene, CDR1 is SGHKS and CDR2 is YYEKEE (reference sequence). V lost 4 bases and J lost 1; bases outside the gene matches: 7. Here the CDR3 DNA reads TGTGCCAGCAGCCCGCAGGGACAGAATAACTATGGCTACACCTTC. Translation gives CASSPQGQNNYGYTF.

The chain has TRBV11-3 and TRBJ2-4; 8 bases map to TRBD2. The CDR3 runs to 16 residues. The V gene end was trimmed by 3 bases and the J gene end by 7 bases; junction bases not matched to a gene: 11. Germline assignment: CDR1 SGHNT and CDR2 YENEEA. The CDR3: CASSFFSRGTRNIQYF. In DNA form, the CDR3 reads TGTGCCAGCAGCTTTTTTAGTCGTGGGACTAGGAACATTCAGTACTTC.

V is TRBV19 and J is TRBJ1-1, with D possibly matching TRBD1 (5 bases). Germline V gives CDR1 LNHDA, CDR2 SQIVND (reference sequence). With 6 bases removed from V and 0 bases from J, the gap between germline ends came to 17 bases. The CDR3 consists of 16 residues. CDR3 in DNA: TGTGCCAGTAGCGATACAGGAAATTGGATGAACACTGAAGCTTTCTTT. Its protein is CASSDTGNWMNTEAFF.

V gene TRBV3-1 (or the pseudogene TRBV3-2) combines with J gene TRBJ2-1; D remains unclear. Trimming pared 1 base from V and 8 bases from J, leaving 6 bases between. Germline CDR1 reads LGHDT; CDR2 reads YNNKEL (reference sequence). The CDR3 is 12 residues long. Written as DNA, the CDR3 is TGTGCCAGCAGCCAAGCCCAATATGAGCAGTTCTTC. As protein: CASSQAQYEQFF.

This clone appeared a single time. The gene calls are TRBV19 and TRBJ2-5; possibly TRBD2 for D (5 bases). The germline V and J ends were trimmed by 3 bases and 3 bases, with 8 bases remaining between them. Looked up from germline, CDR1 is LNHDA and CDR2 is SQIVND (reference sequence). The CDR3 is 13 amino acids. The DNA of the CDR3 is TGTGCCAGTAGTATCCTGGGAGAAGAGACCCAGTACTTC. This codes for CASSILGEETQYF.

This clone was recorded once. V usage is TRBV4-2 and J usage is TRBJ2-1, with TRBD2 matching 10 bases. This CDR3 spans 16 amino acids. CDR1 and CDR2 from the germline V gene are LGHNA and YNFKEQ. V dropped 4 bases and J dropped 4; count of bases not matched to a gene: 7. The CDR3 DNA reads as TGTGCCAGCAGCCCCTCTCTAGCGGGGGAATACAATGAGCAGTTCTTC. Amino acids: CASSPSLAGEYNEQFF.

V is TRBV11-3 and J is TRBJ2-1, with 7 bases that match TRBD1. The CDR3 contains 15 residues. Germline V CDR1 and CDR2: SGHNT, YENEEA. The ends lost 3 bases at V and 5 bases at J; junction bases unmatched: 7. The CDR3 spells CASSFIFQGDNEQFF. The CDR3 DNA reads TGTGCCAGCAGCTTCATCTTCCAGGGGGACAATGAGCAGTTCTTC.

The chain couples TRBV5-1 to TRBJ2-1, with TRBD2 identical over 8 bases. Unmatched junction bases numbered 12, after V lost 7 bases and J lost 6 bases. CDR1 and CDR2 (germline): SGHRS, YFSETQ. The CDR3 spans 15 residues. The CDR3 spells CASQPLSGGINEQFF. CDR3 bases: TGCGCCAGCCAGCCACTCAGCGGGGGAATCAATGAGCAGTTCTTC.

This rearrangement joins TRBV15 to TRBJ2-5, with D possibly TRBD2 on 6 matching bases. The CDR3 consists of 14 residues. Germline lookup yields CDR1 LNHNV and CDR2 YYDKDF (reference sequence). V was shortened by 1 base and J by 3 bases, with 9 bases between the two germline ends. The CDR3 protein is CATSRGIAEETQYF. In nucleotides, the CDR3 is TGTGCCACCAGCAGAGGGATAGCGGAAGAGACCCAGTACTTC.

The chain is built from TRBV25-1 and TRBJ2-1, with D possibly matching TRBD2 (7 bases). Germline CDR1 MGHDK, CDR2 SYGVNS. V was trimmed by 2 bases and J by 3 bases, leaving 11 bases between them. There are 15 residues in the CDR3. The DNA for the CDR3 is TGTGCCAGCAGTGAAGGCGGGGGCCTCTACAATGAGCAGTTCTTC. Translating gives CASSEGGGLYNEQFF.